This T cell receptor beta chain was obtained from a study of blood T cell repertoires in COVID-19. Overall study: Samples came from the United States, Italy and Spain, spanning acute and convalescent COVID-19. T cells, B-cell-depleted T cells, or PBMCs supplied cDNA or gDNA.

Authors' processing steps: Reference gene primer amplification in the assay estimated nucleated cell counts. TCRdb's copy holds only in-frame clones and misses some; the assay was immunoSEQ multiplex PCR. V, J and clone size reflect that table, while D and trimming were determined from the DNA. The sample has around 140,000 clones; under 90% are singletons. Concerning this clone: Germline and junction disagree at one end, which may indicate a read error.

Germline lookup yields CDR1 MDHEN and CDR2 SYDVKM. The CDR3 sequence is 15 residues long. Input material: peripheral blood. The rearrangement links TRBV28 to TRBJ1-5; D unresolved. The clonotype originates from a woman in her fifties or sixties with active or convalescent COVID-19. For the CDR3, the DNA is TGTGCCAGCAGTTTATTAGCAGAGAGCAGTCAGCCCCAGCATTTT. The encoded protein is CASSLLAESSQPQHF.